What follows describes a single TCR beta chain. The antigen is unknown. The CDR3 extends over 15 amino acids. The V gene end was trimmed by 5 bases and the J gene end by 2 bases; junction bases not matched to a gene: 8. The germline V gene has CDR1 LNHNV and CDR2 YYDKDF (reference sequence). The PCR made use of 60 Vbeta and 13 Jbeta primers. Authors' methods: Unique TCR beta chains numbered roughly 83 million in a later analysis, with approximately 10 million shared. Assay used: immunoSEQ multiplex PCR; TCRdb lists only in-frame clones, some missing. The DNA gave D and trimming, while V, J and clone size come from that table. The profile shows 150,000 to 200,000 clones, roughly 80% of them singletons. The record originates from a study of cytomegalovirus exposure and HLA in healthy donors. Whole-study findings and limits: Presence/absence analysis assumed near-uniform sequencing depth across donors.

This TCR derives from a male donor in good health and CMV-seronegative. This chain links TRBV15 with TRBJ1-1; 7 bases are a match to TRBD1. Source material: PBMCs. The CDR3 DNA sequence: TGTGCCACCAGCCCCCGGGACAGATTTAACACTGAAGCTTTCTTT. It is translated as CATSPRDRFNTEAFF.